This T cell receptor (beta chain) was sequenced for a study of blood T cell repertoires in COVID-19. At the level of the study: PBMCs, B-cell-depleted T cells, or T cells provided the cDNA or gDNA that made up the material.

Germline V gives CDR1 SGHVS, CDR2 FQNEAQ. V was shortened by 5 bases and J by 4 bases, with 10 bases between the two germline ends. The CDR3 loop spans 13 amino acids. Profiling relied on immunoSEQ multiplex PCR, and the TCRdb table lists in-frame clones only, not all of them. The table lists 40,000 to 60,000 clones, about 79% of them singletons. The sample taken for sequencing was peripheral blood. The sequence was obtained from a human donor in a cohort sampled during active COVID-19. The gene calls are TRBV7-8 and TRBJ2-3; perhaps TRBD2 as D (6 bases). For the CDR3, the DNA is TGTGCCAGCAGCCGGGAGAGGTCAGATACGCAGTATTTT. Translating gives CASSRERSDTQYF.